The T cell receptor (beta chain) described here comes from a study of T cells in localized non-small cell lung cancer. Study-wide points: Across samples, adjacent lung featured a median approximately 56 of the top 100 tumor clones. Because only a single region of the tumor was sequenced, heterogeneity remains possible. Longer overall survival was linked to higher blood T cell density. There was higher T cell clonality in uninvolved adjacent lung than in tumor, and it was highest there.

The germline CDR1 and CDR2 sequences are LNHDA and SQIVND (reference sequence). Trimming removed 1 base at V and 2 bases at J, with 6 bases between. This CDR3 is 14 amino acids long. Method: immunoSEQ multiplex PCR; TCRdb's copy keeps in-frame clones and lacks some. The table has approximately 11,000 clones, approximately 90% seen once. With regard to this clone: Its antigen is still unknown.

The sequence was collected from a male donor older than 55 with stage III lung adenocarcinoma. Material: peripheral blood, obtained before any cancer treatment. The rearrangement links TRBV19 to TRBJ2-1; no firm D call. CDR3 sequence reads: CASSIGNPYNEQFF. The CDR3 region has the DNA TGTGCCAGTAGTATAGGCAACCCCTACAATGAGCAGTTCTTC.